Shown below are 24 T cell receptor beta chains from a single sample sequenced in a study of CD8 T cells in ankylosing spondylitis. TCRdb re-called the 5' RACE reads with MiXCR, one entry per CDR3 protein. Here the sample spans around 150,000 distinct CDR3 sequences, roughly 44% being singletons. Sequenced material: synovial fluid, either unsorted or a sorted T cell fraction (not recorded which). The receptors derive from a male donor with ankylosing spondylitis.

This chain links TRBV12-3 or TRBV12-4 with TRBJ2-1; D call uncertain. V lost 10 bases, J lost 6 bases, and 10 bases lay in between. The CDR3 contains 11 residues. Here the CDR3 DNA reads TGTGCCAACGGCGATATCAATGAGCAGTTCTTC. Protein product: CANGDINEQFF.

The rearrangement uses TRBV4-1 and TRBJ2-1; 8 bases map to TRBD2. This CDR3 contains 22 residues. The V segment lost 0 bases and the J segment 1 base; nucleotides outside the gene matches: 20. CDR1 and CDR2 from the germline V gene are MGHRA and YSYEKL. CDR3 coding DNA: TGCGCCAGCAGCCAAGATTCGTTTCGGGAGGCTTCGGCGGGAGGTTCCTACAATGAGCAGTTCTTC. Translation: CASSQDSFREASAGGSYNEQFF.

This sequence joins TRBV10-3 and TRBJ2-1; 7 bases agree with TRBD1. J was trimmed by 4 bases and V by 5 bases; bases with no gene match: 11. The CDR3 is 16 amino acids. Germline V gene data show CDR1 as ENHRY and CDR2 as SYGVKD. The CDR3 here is CAISRKGAGLYNEQFF. For the CDR3, the DNA is TGTGCCATCAGTAGGAAGGGGGCTGGTTTGTACAATGAGCAGTTCTTC.

The gene calls are TRBV4-3 and TRBJ2-6; D uncertain. This CDR3 is 15 amino acids long. Trimming took 0 bases from V and 4 from J, leaving 7 bases between them. Germline values: CDR1 LGHNA, CDR2 YSLEER. The CDR3 DNA sequence: TGCGCCAGCAGCCAAGATTTAACCGGGGCCAACGTCCTGACTTTC. Amino acids: CASSQDLTGANVLTF.

This rearrangement joins TRBV4-1 to TRBJ2-1, with a tentative D call TRBD2 (7 bases). The CDR3 runs to 15 residues. CDR1 and CDR2 from the germline V gene are MGHRA and YSYEKL. V was clipped by 3 bases and J by 6 bases, with 15 bases between them. This chain's CDR3 is CASSQRGLMVNEQFF. CDR3 coding DNA: TGCGCCAGCAGCCAGCGGGGGCTTATGGTCAATGAGCAGTTCTTC.

V is TRBV4-1 and J is TRBJ2-2, with TRBD1 matching over 9 bases. The CDR3 contains 15 residues. Germline V lookup: CDR1 MGHRA, CDR2 YSYEKL. J was trimmed by 6 bases and V by 0 bases; bases with no gene match: 2. This CDR3 reads CASSQEQGAPGELFF. As DNA, the CDR3 is TGCGCCAGCAGCCAAGAACAGGGGGCGCCCGGGGAGCTGTTTTTT.

This clonotype has a handful of counts. The chain is built from TRBV12-3 or TRBV12-4 and TRBJ2-7, with D hard to call. This CDR3 is 13 amino acids long. Between the trimmed V and J ends, which lost 6 bases and 9 bases, there was a span of 18 bases. The CDR3 nucleotides are TGTGCCAGCAGCCTCGCTGGGTTTGATGGGCAGTACTTC. Encoded protein: CASSLAGFDGQYF.

The chain couples TRBV5-4 to TRBJ1-4, with D possibly TRBD1 on 5 matching bases. Germline CDR1 and CDR2: SGHNT and YYREEE (reference sequence). Trimming stripped 3 bases from V and 14 bases from J, with 14 bases between. The CDR3 covers 12 residues. The CDR3 coding sequence is TGTGCCAGCAGCTGGGGCGGGAGTAGGCTGTTTTTT. The encoded protein is CASSWGGSRLFF.

The chain uses TRBV5-1 and TRBJ1-5; D is uncertain. CDR1 is SGHRS and CDR2 is YFSETQ in the germline V gene. Trimming left V 4 bases short and J 5 bases short, with 13 bases between. The CDR3 is made up of 14 amino acids. The CDR3 region has the DNA TGCGCCAGCAGCGGCAAGGCGGGAGATCAGCCCCAGCATTTT. Protein: CASSGKAGDQPQHF.

The rearrangement uses TRBV4-1 and TRBJ1-4, with D maybe TRBD1 (5 bases). Trimming removed 3 bases at V and 7 bases at J, with 18 bases between. The germline gives CDR1 MGHRA, CDR2 YSYEKL. There are 16 residues in the CDR3. The CDR3 sequence: CASSQAPTRGPEKLFF. The CDR3 bases are TGCGCCAGCAGCCAGGCCCCCACTAGGGGCCCTGAAAAACTGTTTTTT.

The V call is TRBV29-1, the J call TRBJ2-3; no clear D. CDR1 SQVTM and CDR2 ANQGSEA come from the germline V gene. V was shortened by 8 bases and J by 2 bases, with 2 bases between the two germline ends. The CDR3 covers 9 residues. The CDR3 reads CSPTDTQYF. The CDR3 DNA reads TGCAGCCCCACAGATACGCAGTATTTT.

The CDR3 bases are TGTGCCAGCACCTTTAGCGGAGGTGAGCAGTTCTTC. Translating it yields CASTFSGGEQFF. J is TRBJ2-1 and V is TRBV7-9; D may be TRBD2 (6 bases). V gave up 7 bases and J gave up 9 bases, with 13 bases separating them. The CDR3 spans 12 residues. Germline-derived CDR1 and CDR2 are SEHNR and FQNEAQ (reference sequence). The full variable domain, its missing parts supplied by reference TRBV7-9 and TRBJ2-1, is DTGVSQNPRHKITKRGQNVTFRCDPISEHNRLYWYRQTLGQGPEFLTYFQNEAQLEKSRLLSDRFSAERPKGSFSTLEIQRTEQGDSAMYLCASTFSGGEQFFGPGTRLTVL.

A few counts support this clonotype. The chain is built from TRBV19 and TRBJ2-2; 9 bases line up with TRBD2. CDR3 length: 18 amino acids. The germline gives CDR1 LNHDA, CDR2 SQIVND (reference sequence). V was pared by 0 bases and J by 7 bases, with 12 bases of the junction left unmatched. Here the CDR3 DNA reads TGTGCCAGTAGTATAGATCTATCGGCGGGAGGGTACGTCGGGGAGCTGTTTTTT. Its protein product is CASSIDLSAGGYVGELFF.

This clonotype was counted ten times or more. This chain links TRBV30 with TRBJ1-5, with TRBD1 matching 9 bases. The CDR3 is 14 amino acids. V shed 5 bases, J shed 4 bases, and the junction held 6 bases outside the gene matches. Germline CDR1 reads GTSNPN; CDR2 reads SVGIG (reference sequence). CDR3 sequence (DNA): TGTGCCTGGCACTCGGGACAGGGAAATCAGCCCCAGCATTTT. Translating it yields CAWHSGQGNQPQHF.

This clonotype was counted a few times. This chain links TRBV30 with TRBJ2-1; tentatively, D is TRBD2 (6 bases). Germline V lookup: CDR1 GTSNPN, CDR2 SVGIG (reference sequence). The CDR3 runs 19 residues. Trimming pared 2 bases from V and 1 base from J, leaving 24 bases between. The CDR3 DNA follows: TGTGCCTGGAGTCTCCCCGTCGGTACCGGCGGGATATCCTACAATGAGCAGTTCTTC. Protein sequence: CAWSLPVGTGGISYNEQFF.

J is TRBJ1-1 and V is TRBV5-4; maybe TRBD1 (5 bases). Germline V gene lookup returns CDR1 SGHNT and CDR2 YYREEE (reference sequence). V lost 4 bases and J lost 5, with 18 bases in between. CDR3 length equals 15 residues. The CDR3: CASSLKYGGRTEAFF. The CDR3 DNA is TGTGCCAGCAGCCTGAAGTATGGGGGTAGGACTGAAGCTTTCTTT.

This clonotype showed up just a few times. This rearrangement joins TRBV5-1 to TRBJ1-5; D uncertain. The germline V and J ends were trimmed by 2 bases and 6 bases, with 9 bases remaining between them. This CDR3 has 13 residues. Germline-derived CDR1 and CDR2 are SGHRS and YFSETQ. The CDR3 coding sequence is TGCGCCAGCAGCTTACCCCTCCCTCAGCCCCAGCATTTT. Translating gives CASSLPLPQPQHF.

This rearrangement joins TRBV5-5 to TRBJ2-1, with 9 bases identical to TRBD1. Trimming took 5 bases from V and 10 from J; bases not matched to a gene: 16. The CDR3 has 16 residues. Germline V gives CDR1 SGHKS, CDR2 YYEKEE (reference sequence). The CDR3 nucleotides read TGTGCCAGCAGTTTACCTAGACAGGGGGTTACTTGGGAGCAGTTCTTC. This encodes CASSLPRQGVTWEQFF.

The rearrangement joins TRBV20-1 to TRBJ2-1; 8 nucleotides align to TRBD2. Germline CDR1 and CDR2: DFQATT and SNEGSKA (reference sequence). After removal of 3 bases from V and 8 bases from J, the junction contained 9 bases not matched to a gene. CDR3 size: 14 residues. CDR3 DNA: TGCAGTGCTAGGGTTTCGGGAGGGCCCTATGAGCAGTTCTTC. Amino acid sequence: CSARVSGGPYEQFF.

CDR3 in amino acids: CASSPLPTDADTQYF. The DNA of the CDR3 is TGCGCCAGCAGCCCACTACCGACAGACGCAGATACGCAGTATTTT. The chain couples TRBV4-1 to TRBJ2-3; TRBD1 might be the D (5 bases). Germline loops: CDR1 MGHRA, CDR2 YSYEKL. The CDR3 has 15 amino acids. Trimming pared 4 bases from V and 4 bases from J, leaving 15 bases between.

This clonotype turned up a few times. The chain recombines TRBV5-1 with TRBJ2-3; D tentatively reads TRBD1 or TRBD2 (6 bases each). This CDR3 spans 17 amino acids. The V and J ends lost 4 bases and 2 bases respectively, with 20 bases between them. Germline CDR1 SGHRS, CDR2 YFSETQ. In DNA form, the CDR3 reads TGCGCCAGCAGCCCCTTAGGGGGGTCTCAAATCACAGATACGCAGTATTTT. Translation: CASSPLGGSQITDTQYF.

In this sample, this clonotype turned up once. V gene TRBV11-2 combines with J gene TRBJ2-2; D is ambiguous. The length of the CDR3 is 11 residues. Between the trimmed V and J ends, which lost 8 bases and 7 bases, there was a span of 8 bases. Germline assignment: CDR1 SGHAT and CDR2 FQNNGV. In DNA form, the CDR3 reads TGTGCCAGCTATTACCGCGGGGAGCTGTTTTTT. Encoded protein: CASYYRGELFF. Together with reference TRBV11-2 and TRBJ2-2, the CDR3 gives the full variable domain: EAGVAQSPRYKIIEKRQSVAFWCNPISGHATLYWYQQILGQGPKLLIQFQNNGVVDDSQLPKDRFSAERLKGVDSTLKIQPAKLEDSAVYLCASYYRGELFFGEGSRLTVL.

This clonotype was detected ten times or more. The rearrangement uses TRBV30 and TRBJ2-1, with 7 bases matching TRBD1. Germline CDR1 is GTSNPN and CDR2 is SVGIG (reference sequence). The CDR3 is 14 amino acids. The J segment lost 6 bases and the V segment lost 5 bases, leaving 10 bases of the junction unmatched. The CDR3: CAWDYGTDPNEQFF. The CDR3 DNA is TGTGCCTGGGATTATGGGACAGATCCCAATGAGCAGTTCTTC.

The V and J genes are TRBV6-1 and TRBJ1-2, with 8 bases aligning to TRBD1. V was pared by 5 bases and J by 5 bases, with 16 bases of the junction left unmatched. The V gene's germline CDR1 is MNHNS and CDR2 SASEGT. This CDR3 has 17 amino acids. CDR3 amino acids: CASSPFPEDREVYGYTF. In DNA form, the CDR3 reads TGTGCCAGCAGTCCATTCCCCGAGGACAGGGAAGTGTATGGCTACACCTTC.